The clone carrying this T cell receptor (beta chain) was observed at least ten times. These data originate in a study of low-dose radiotherapy and immunotherapy resistance in tumors. The time point is: after trial treatment. Treatment defined: LDRT plus nivolumab, ipilimumab, low-dose cyclophosphamide and aspirin (RACIN trial). Gene-specific TRAV and TRBV primers were used for first-strand cDNA, covering alpha and beta chains. Amplification, which lasted around 22 PCR cycles, used a constant-region primer and V-primer adapter to amplify TCRs. TCRdb ran MiXCR on the reads and lists one entry per CDR3 protein. The sample includes around 100,000 distinct CDR3 sequences, 20% to 25% of them seen just once. From germline, CDR1 is LGHDT and CDR2 YNNKEL (reference sequence). This CDR3 comprises 18 residues. The trim removed 4 bases at V and 2 bases at J, leaving 5 bases unmatched.

The clonotype originates from a male donor with prostate cancer. Sample: PBMCs, taken after low-dose radiotherapy plus immunotherapy. V and J are TRBV3-1 and TRBJ2-2; 15 nucleotides match TRBD2. This CDR3 is CASSPGLAGGRNTGELFF. In DNA, the CDR3 is TGTGCCAGCAGCCCGGGACTAGCGGGGGGACGAAACACCGGGGAGCTGTTTTTT. The whole variable domain, filled in from reference TRBV3-1 and TRBJ2-2, reads DTAVSQTPKYLVTQMGNDKSIKCEQNLGHDTMYWYKQDSKKFLKIMFSYNNKELIINETVPNRFSPKSPDKAHLNLHINSLELGDSAVYFCASSPGLAGGRNTGELFFGEGSRLTVL.